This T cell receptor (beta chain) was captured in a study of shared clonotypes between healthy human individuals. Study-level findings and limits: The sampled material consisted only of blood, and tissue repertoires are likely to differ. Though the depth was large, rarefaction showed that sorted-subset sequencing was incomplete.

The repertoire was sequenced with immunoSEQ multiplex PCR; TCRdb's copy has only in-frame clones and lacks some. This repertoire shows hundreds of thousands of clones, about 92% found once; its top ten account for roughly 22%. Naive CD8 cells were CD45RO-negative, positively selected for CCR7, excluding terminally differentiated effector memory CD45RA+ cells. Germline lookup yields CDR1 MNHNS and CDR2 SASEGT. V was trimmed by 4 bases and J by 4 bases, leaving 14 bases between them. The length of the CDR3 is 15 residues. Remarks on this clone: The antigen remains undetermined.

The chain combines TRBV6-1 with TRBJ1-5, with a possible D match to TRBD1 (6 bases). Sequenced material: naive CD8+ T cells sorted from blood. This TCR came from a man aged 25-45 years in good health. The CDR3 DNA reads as TGTGCCAGCAGTGGCGAAGGGGGGGAAAATCAGCCCCAGCATTTT. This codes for CASSGEGGENQPQHF.